This passage covers 14 T cell receptor beta chains from one sample sequenced in a study of blood T cell repertoires in COVID-19. The protocol was immunoSEQ multiplex PCR, while the TCRdb copy is restricted to in-frame clones and leaves out a portion. The sample lists some 200,000 clones, 84% seen once, with 7.6% in the top ten. What was sequenced was peripheral blood. The source of these receptors is a woman aged 50 to 65 with active or convalescent COVID-19.

The V call is TRBV2, the J call TRBJ2-1, with D perhaps TRBD2 (6 bases). Trimming took 4 bases from V and 9 from J, leaving 10 bases between them. This CDR3 is 12 amino acids long. Germline-derived CDR1 and CDR2 are SNHLY and FYNNEI. This CDR3 reads CASSGLVVEQFF. DNA for the CDR3: TGTGCCAGCAGTGGACTAGTCGTTGAGCAGTTCTTC.

This clone was picked up one time. V gene TRBV3-1 (or the pseudogene TRBV3-2) combines with J gene TRBJ2-1, with TRBD2 matching 8 bases. V was clipped by 2 bases and J by 10 bases; unmatched bases: 7. This CDR3 has 14 residues. Looked up from germline, CDR1 is LGHDT and CDR2 is YNNKEL (reference sequence). The CDR3 DNA reads TGTGCCAGCAGCCAAAAGGCTAAGCGGGGGGAGCAGTTCTTC. Translating gives CASSQKAKRGEQFF.

V gene TRBV6-5 combines with J gene TRBJ2-3, with 10 nucleotides matching TRBD2. J lost 9 bases, V lost 0 bases, and 9 bases had no gene match. This CDR3 is 16 amino acids long. The V gene's germline CDR1 is MNHEY and CDR2 SVGAGI. The CDR3 is CASSYSRLAGVGTQYF. DNA for the CDR3: TGTGCCAGCAGTTACTCGAGGCTAGCGGGAGTCGGCACGCAGTATTTT.

The rearrangement uses TRBV7-9 and TRBJ1-2; D perhaps matches TRBD1 (5 bases). CDR1 and CDR2 (germline): SEHNR, FQNEAQ (reference sequence). V was clipped by 2 bases and J by 7 bases, with 14 bases between them. The CDR3 contains 14 residues. This CDR3 is CASSLSPGGGGYTF. CDR3 nucleotide sequence: TGTGCCAGCAGCTTATCCCCGGGGGGAGGTGGCTACACCTTC.

V gene TRBV12-3 or TRBV12-4 combines with J gene TRBJ1-1, with D possibly matching TRBD1 (6 bases). The CDR3 totals 13 residues. V was pared by 5 bases and J by 4 bases, with 11 bases between. Here the CDR3 reads CASSKQGTTEAFF. The CDR3, as DNA: TGTGCCAGCAGTAAACAGGGTACCACTGAAGCTTTCTTT.

The chain carries TRBV6-5 and TRBJ1-2, with D possibly matching TRBD1 (6 bases). The CDR3 totals 14 residues. V lost 6 bases to trimming and J lost 8 bases, with 19 bases between them. Germline assignment: CDR1 MNHEY and CDR2 SVGAGI. CDR3 bases: TGTGCCAGCAGCCCCTCTCAGGGGCTGGGGGGCTACACCTTC. This codes for CASSPSQGLGGYTF.

The rearrangement joins TRBV2 to TRBJ2-3; D remains ambiguous. The V and J ends lost 4 bases and 8 bases respectively, with 16 bases between them. The CDR3 loop spans 14 amino acids. Germline loops: CDR1 SNHLY, CDR2 FYNNEI. For the CDR3, the DNA is TGTGCCAGCAGTGGCGGTGAACCCCCCGTTACGCAGTATTTT. This gives the protein CASSGGEPPVTQYF. The variable domain in full, completed from reference TRBV2 and TRBJ2-3, reads EPEVTQTPSHQVTQMGQEVILRCVPISNHLYFYWYRQILGQKVEFLVSFYNNEISEKSEIFDDQFSVERPDGSNFTLKIRSTKLEDSAMYFCASSGGEPPVTQYFGPGTRLTVL.

This chain connects TRBV3-1 (or the pseudogene TRBV3-2) to TRBJ1-2, with a weak D call TRBD1 (6 bases). The CDR3 has 17 residues. The germline CDR1 and CDR2 sequences are LGHDT and YNNKEL (reference sequence). Deletions cut 6 bases from V and 7 bases from J, with 27 bases between. The CDR3 nucleotides are TGTGCCAGCAGTCCTAAAACAAATACCAGGGGAATGCGTGGCTACACCTTC. It encodes CASSPKTNTRGMRGYTF.

The J gene is TRBJ1-4, the V gene TRBV11-2, with D tentatively TRBD1 (6 bases). The CDR3 totals 13 residues. V gave up 3 bases and J gave up 16 bases, with 18 bases separating them. Per germline, CDR1 SGHAT and CDR2 FQNNGV. CDR3 region: CASSLGPGQTWFF. CDR3 nucleotide sequence: TGTGCCAGCAGCTTGGGTCCGGGACAAACTTGGTTTTTT.

This chain connects TRBV2 to TRBJ2-5; 10 positions match TRBD2. The CDR3 sequence is 17 residues long. Germline CDR1 SNHLY, CDR2 FYNNEI. Germline trimming cut 3 bases from V and 5 bases from J; bases unmatched to any gene: 12. The CDR3 DNA reads as TGTGCCAGCAGTGACGGAGCGGGAGGGCCTCACGGGGAGACCCAGTACTTC. Translated, it gives CASSDGAGGPHGETQYF.

The V gene is TRBV3-1 (or the pseudogene TRBV3-2), the J gene TRBJ2-1; TRBD2 is a possible D gene (7 bases). Germline loops: CDR1 LGHDT, CDR2 YNNKEL (reference sequence). V lost 8 bases, J lost 6 bases, and 14 bases lay in between. The CDR3 loop spans 13 amino acids. The CDR3 nucleotides read TGTGCCAGCGGGGTCGGGGGGCTCAATGAGCAGTTCTTC. It yields the protein CASGVGGLNEQFF.

V gene TRBV7-6 combines with J gene TRBJ1-1; 9 bases map to TRBD1. CDR1 is SGHVS and CDR2 is FNYEAQ in the germline V gene. The CDR3 sequence is 17 residues long. After removal of 5 bases from V and 5 bases from J, the junction contained 15 bases not matched to a gene. Here the CDR3 DNA reads TGTGCCAGCAGCCGCCATTTACAGGGGGCAGGTGTGACTGAAGCTTTCTTT. The encoded protein is CASSRHLQGAGVTEAFF.

This rearrangement joins TRBV15 to TRBJ1-2; 10 bases align to TRBD1. Trimming removed 1 base from V and 1 base from J; junction bases left unmatched: 9. Looked up from germline, CDR1 is LNHNV and CDR2 is YYDKDF (reference sequence). The CDR3 runs 18 residues. The CDR3 bases are TGTGCCACCAGCAGAGGACAGGGGGCGGGAGGGAGTAACTATGGCTACACCTTC. It encodes CATSRGQGAGGSNYGYTF.

The V gene is TRBV3-1 (or the pseudogene TRBV3-2), the J gene TRBJ2-1; a weak D match, TRBD2 (5 bases). Between the trimmed V and J ends, which lost 2 bases and 5 bases, there was a span of 13 bases. The CDR3 has 15 amino acids. Germline V gives CDR1 LGHDT, CDR2 YNNKEL (reference sequence). CDR3 in amino acids: CASSQRISGNNEQFF. DNA for the CDR3: TGTGCCAGCAGCCAAAGAATAAGCGGAAACAATGAGCAGTTCTTC.